The table lists the clone carrying this T cell receptor beta chain with a few counts. Its antigen remains unknown. Via MiXCR, TCRdb re-called the 5' RACE reads, giving one row per CDR3 protein. Of about 53,000 distinct CDR3 sequences in the sample, roughly 22% were seen once. Overall study results and limits: Greatest tumor Treg TCR overlap was with tumor naive CD4+ cells. The TCR gene usage of tumor memory CD4+ T cells clustered together with blood and lymph node memory CD4+ cells and with lymph node naive CD4+ cells.

The CDR3 is 16 residues long. The germline V gene has CDR1 MNHNS and CDR2 SASEGT. V was clipped by 6 bases and J by 2 bases; unmatched bases: 9. V gene TRBV6-1 combines with J gene TRBJ1-1; 10 bases align to TRBD1. The TCR originated in a female donor with breast cancer. Sequencing was performed on tumor-infiltrating naive CD4+ T cells sorted from the breast tumor. Subset described: naive CD4+ T cells, CD4+CD45RA+CD25-. CDR3 in DNA: TGTGCCAGCAGCAAACGGACAGGGGGTGGAAACACTGAAGCTTTCTTT. Translating it yields CASSKRTGGGNTEAFF.